This paragraph covers one TCR beta chain sequence. This sample was taken from a study of blood T cell repertoires in COVID-19. The overall study: Sites in the United States, Italy and Spain provided acute and convalescent COVID-19 samples. PBMCs, B-cell-depleted T cells, or T cells provided the cDNA or gDNA that made up the material.

Seattle patients were enrolled during active infection and followed longitudinally. The protocol was immunoSEQ multiplex PCR, while the TCRdb copy is restricted to in-frame clones and leaves out a portion. The data show about 180,000 clones, roughly 80% seen once. This clonotype originated in a woman in her seventies with COVID-19, enrolled during active disease. The sequenced sample was peripheral blood.

The CDR3 loop is CASSPDRREKYGYTF. CDR3 DNA: TGTGCCAGCAGTCCAGACAGACGGGAGAAATATGGCTACACCTTC. The V and J genes are TRBV21-1 and TRBJ1-2. TRBV21-1 is designated a pseudogene. The CDR3 runs to 15 residues.